Presented here are 16 T cell receptor beta chains from one specimen sequenced in a study of blood T cells in healthy people across ages. Alongside a J-beta primer mix, a sample-barcoded 5' primer served in a second PCR lasting roughly 6 to 12 cycles. TCRdb processed the 5' RACE reads anew with MiXCR; each CDR3 protein has one entry. The profile shows some 1.5 million distinct CDR3 sequences, 28% of them singletons. The sequencing input was blood. These receptors were collected from a woman in her twenties or thirties in good health.

This clonotype was counted only a few times. The V gene is TRBV7-9, the J gene TRBJ1-4; 8 nucleotides agree with TRBD1. The CDR3 has 14 amino acids. V shed 5 bases, J shed 7 bases, and the junction held 6 bases outside the gene matches. CDR1 SEHNR and CDR2 FQNEAQ come from the germline V gene (reference sequence). The CDR3 is CASSDDRGFEKLFF. In DNA form, the CDR3 reads TGTGCCAGCAGCGACGACAGGGGTTTTGAAAAACTGTTTTTT.

V gene TRBV11-2 combines with J gene TRBJ2-1, with D unresolved. CDR1 and CDR2 from the germline V gene are SGHAT and FQNNGV. The V gene lost 3 bases and the J gene lost 10 bases, with 10 bases spanning the gap. The CDR3 runs 12 residues. In nucleotides, the CDR3 is TGTGCCAGCAGCTTGGAGAGGTGGGAGCAGTTCTTC. It codes for CASSLERWEQFF.

This clonotype came up a few times. This rearrangement joins TRBV5-5 to TRBJ1-5; D remains ambiguous. Per germline, CDR1 SGHKS and CDR2 YYEKEE (reference sequence). V was shortened by 0 bases and J by 3 bases, with 10 bases between the two germline ends. The CDR3 is made up of 15 amino acids. The CDR3 DNA reads TGTGCCAGCAGCTTGGATGGGCAGGTCAATCAGCCCCAGCATTTT. Encoded protein: CASSLDGQVNQPQHF. Variable domain in full (rest from reference TRBV5-5 and TRBJ1-5): DAGVTQSPTHLIKTRGQQVTLRCSPISGHKSVSWYQQVLGQGPQFIFQYYEKEERGRGNFPDRFSARQFPNYSSELNVNALLLGDSALYLCASSLDGQVNQPQHFGDGTRLSIL.

This clonotype has a handful of counts. The chain couples TRBV28 to TRBJ1-1, with D perhaps TRBD1 (5 bases). Trimming removed 3 bases at V and 5 bases at J, with 13 bases between. From germline, CDR1 is MDHEN and CDR2 SYDVKM. This CDR3 has 14 amino acids. The CDR3 spells CASSLAREDTEAFF. Written as DNA, the CDR3 is TGTGCCAGCAGTTTGGCCAGGGAGGATACTGAAGCTTTCTTT. The variable domain in full, completed from reference TRBV28 and TRBJ1-1, reads DVKVTQSSRYLVKRTGEKVFLECVQDMDHENMFWYRQDPGLGLRLIYFSYDVKMKEKGDIPEGYSVSREKKERFSLILESASTNQTSMYLCASSLAREDTEAFFGQGTRLTVV.

This rearrangement joins TRBV6-5 to TRBJ1-5; 7 bases match TRBD1. The germline gives CDR1 MNHEY, CDR2 SVGAGI. After removal of 2 bases from V and 7 bases from J, the junction contained 8 bases not matched to a gene. The CDR3 has 15 residues. The CDR3 spells CASSYGRGAEQPQHF. For the CDR3, the DNA is TGTGCCAGCAGTTACGGCAGGGGGGCAGAACAGCCCCAGCATTTT.

This clonotype was observed once. The gene calls are TRBV20-1 and TRBJ2-5, with D maybe TRBD1 (5 bases). There are 14 residues in the CDR3. The V gene's germline CDR1 is DFQATT and CDR2 SNEGSKA (reference sequence). The V end was cut by 1 base, the J end by 4 bases, with 13 bases between. DNA for the CDR3: TGCAGTGCTAGAGTGGGGCGGCGGATAGAGACCCAGTACTTC. Protein sequence: CSARVGRRIETQYF.

This clonotype showed up just a few times. The V gene is TRBV9, the J gene TRBJ2-3, with TRBD1 matching over 9 bases. Germline V gene lookup returns CDR1 SGDLS and CDR2 YYNGEE. V was clipped by 0 bases and J by 5 bases; unmatched bases: 10. This CDR3 is built from 17 residues. CDR3 amino acids: CASSVEPGQGGEDTQYF. For the CDR3, the DNA is TGTGCCAGCAGCGTAGAGCCGGGACAGGGAGGAGAAGATACGCAGTATTTT. The whole variable domain, filled in from reference TRBV9 and TRBJ2-3, reads DSGVTQTPKHLITATGQRVTLRCSPRSGDLSVYWYQQSLDQGLQFLIQYYNGEERAKGNILERFSAQQFPDLHSELNLSSLELGDSALYFCASSVEPGQGGEDTQYFGPGTRLTVL.

The rearrangement uses TRBV20-1 and TRBJ2-1; 9 nucleotides match TRBD2. The germline V gene encodes CDR1 DFQATT and CDR2 SNEGSKA (reference sequence). V trimming: 6 bases; J trimming: 8 bases; junction bases outside the gene matches: 11. The CDR3 contains 14 residues. The CDR3 nucleotides read TGCAGTGCCAGTAGCGGGAGCGTACTCGATGAGCAGTTCTTC. Its protein product is CSASSGSVLDEQFF.

This clonotype was counted a few times. This sequence joins TRBV10-3 and TRBJ1-5; D is undetermined. The CDR3 has 14 residues. Germline CDR1 and CDR2: ENHRY and SYGVKD. Trimming left V 5 bases short and J 2 bases short, with 10 bases between. CDR3 amino acids: CAISLMWGNQPQHF. In DNA form, the CDR3 reads TGTGCCATCAGTCTCATGTGGGGCAATCAGCCCCAGCATTTT.

This clonotype showed up just a few times. This chain joins TRBV29-1 and TRBJ1-1, with D tentatively TRBD1 (6 bases). Looked up from germline, CDR1 is SQVTM and CDR2 is ANQGSEA. CDR3 size: 14 residues. Deletions cut 0 bases from V and 5 bases from J, with 13 bases between. The CDR3 protein is CSVEDHRESTEAFF. The CDR3 DNA is TGCAGCGTTGAAGATCACAGGGAATCGACTGAAGCTTTCTTT.

To note about this clonotype: Since a much larger clone is just one base distant, this may be a read error. The chain joins TRBV7-9 to TRBJ2-4; 7 nucleotides match TRBD2. Trimming at V came to 5 bases and at J to 13 bases, leaving 17 bases not matched to a gene. In germline, CDR1 is SEHNR, CDR2 FQNEAQ (reference sequence). CDR3 length: 15 amino acids. The CDR3 region is CASSPRSGPPSEQYF. CDR3 bases: TGTGCCAGCAGCCCCCGTAGCGGGCCCCCCAGTGAGCAGTACTTC.

The chain is built from TRBV15 and TRBJ2-1; tentatively, D is TRBD1 (7 bases). This CDR3 has 14 residues. CDR1 is LNHNV, CDR2 YYDKDF, per germline (reference sequence). Trimming took off 5 bases at V and 12 bases at J, with 20 bases between the two ends. CDR3 residues: CATSPRDSQGGQFF. In DNA form, the CDR3 reads TGTGCCACCAGCCCCCGGGACTCGCAGGGGGGGCAGTTCTTC.

This clonotype appeared a few times. The chain combines TRBV29-1 with TRBJ1-2, with D possibly being TRBD1 (5 bases). Trimming removed 6 bases from V and 7 bases from J, with 18 bases in between. CDR1 and CDR2 from the germline V gene are SQVTM and ANQGSEA. The CDR3 runs to 13 residues. The CDR3, as DNA: TGCAGCGTCGGGGCCGATAGGGGCGGTGGCTACACCTTC. As protein: CSVGADRGGGYTF. The whole variable domain, remainder taken from reference TRBV29-1 and TRBJ1-2, is SAVISQKPSRDICQRGTSLTIQCQVDSQVTMMFWYRQQPGQSLTLIATANQGSEATYESGFVIDKFPISRPNLTFSTLTVSNMSPEDSSIYLCSVGADRGGGYTFGSGTRLTVV.

Details on this clonotype: Sequence at one end of the junction differs from germline and may be a read error. The rearrangement uses TRBV20-1 and TRBJ1-5; tentatively, D is TRBD1 (6 bases). Per the germline V gene, CDR1 is DFQATT and CDR2 is SNEGSKA (reference sequence). The CDR3 is 14 amino acids. CDR3 amino acids: CSARRGGGNEPQHF. As DNA, the CDR3 is TGCAGTGCGCGCCGTGGGGGGGGCAATGAGCCCCAGCATTTT.

The rearrangement links TRBV5-1 to TRBJ2-5; D is ambiguous. Germline CDR1 SGHRS, CDR2 YFSETQ. The CDR3 has 15 amino acids. The ends were cut back, 2 bases at V and 1 base at J, with 12 bases in the middle. CDR3 residues: CASSLSGPGQETQYF. CDR3 DNA sequence: TGCGCCAGCAGCTTATCCGGGCCGGGCCAAGAGACCCAGTACTTC.

The CDR3 here is CASMDPCGGLNEQYF. The CDR3 DNA follows: TGTGCCAGCATGGATCCTTGTGGGGGCCTGAACGAGCAGTACTTC. This sequence joins TRBV5-5 and TRBJ2-7, with a possible D match to TRBD1 (6 bases). V was pared by 6 bases and J by 5 bases, with 21 bases between. Looked up from germline, CDR1 is SGHKS and CDR2 is YYEKEE (reference sequence). This CDR3 is 15 amino acids long. Filled out from reference TRBV5-5 and TRBJ2-7, the complete variable domain reads DAGVTQSPTHLIKTRGQQVTLRCSPISGHKSVSWYQQVLGQGPQFIFQYYEKEERGRGNFPDRFSARQFPNYSSELNVNALLLGDSALYLCASMDPCGGLNEQYFGPGTRLTVT.